The rows below give T cell receptor beta chains drawn from one sample of a study of shared clonotypes between healthy human individuals. Method: immunoSEQ multiplex PCR; TCRdb's copy keeps in-frame clones and lacks some. There are approximately 500,000 clones in the sample; 79% occur only once, and 13% lies in the top ten. The sequenced sample was PBMCs. These TCRs come from a woman in her forties in good health. Some clones in this sample may be carry-over from other donors' samples. Both conserved end residues are part of each CDR3. A D gene is named only where the DNA matches it firmly. Expanded clones are given a class, and other clones once, few, many or no size at all.

D gene: TRBD1
J gene: TRBJ2-7
clone size: .
V gene: TRBV27
CDR3 protein: CATHRQGGEQYF
CDR3 DNA: TGTGCCACCCACCGACAGGGTGGCGAGCAGTACTTC

D gene: .
J gene: TRBJ2-1
clone size: .
V gene: TRBV25-1
CDR3 protein: CASSDNYYNEQFF
CDR3 DNA: TGTGCCAGCAGTGATAATTACTACAATGAGCAGTTCTTC

D gene: .
J gene: TRBJ2-5
clone size: .
V gene: TRBV10-3
CDR3 protein: CAISEYQETQYF
CDR3 DNA: TGTGCCATCAGTGAGTACCAAGAGACCCAGTACTTC

D gene: TRBD2
J gene: TRBJ2-1
clone size: .
V gene: TRBV10-1
CDR3 protein: CASSGEGRYNEQFF
CDR3 DNA: TGCGCCAGCAGTGGGGAGGGCCGGTACAATGAGCAGTTCTTC

D gene: .
J gene: TRBJ2-5
clone size: .
V gene: TRBV7-3
CDR3 protein: CASSQGAQETQYF
CDR3 DNA: TGTGCCAGCAGTCAAGGGGCCCAAGAGACCCAGTACTTC

D gene: .
J gene: TRBJ1-4
clone size: many
V gene: TRBV5-5
CDR3 protein: CASSFRANNEKLFF
CDR3 DNA: TGTGCCAGCAGTTTCCGGGCCAATAATGAAAAACTGTTTTTT

D gene: .
J gene: TRBJ2-3
clone size: .
V gene: TRBV7-9
CDR3 protein: CASSSGDTDTQYF
CDR3 DNA: TGTGCCAGCAGCTCGGGAGACACAGATACGCAGTATTTT

D gene: .
J gene: TRBJ1-1
clone size: .
V gene: TRBV2
CDR3 protein: CASRAALYTEAFF
CDR3 DNA: TGTGCCAGCAGGGCAGCCCTCTACACTGAAGCTTTCTTT

D gene: .
J gene: TRBJ2-2
clone size: .
V gene: TRBV30
CDR3 protein: CAWSVRRNTGELFF
CDR3 DNA: TGTGCCTGGAGTGTGAGGCGGAACACCGGGGAGCTGTTTTTT

D gene: TRBD1
J gene: TRBJ2-1
clone size: few
V gene: TRBV4-1
CDR3 protein: CASSLYQGAIEQFF
CDR3 DNA: TGCGCCAGCAGCCTGTATCAGGGGGCTATTGAGCAGTTCTTC

D gene: TRBD2
J gene: TRBJ2-7
clone size: .
V gene: TRBV19
CDR3 protein: CASSIARGSYEQYF
CDR3 DNA: TGTGCCAGTAGTATAGCGCGGGGGTCCTACGAGCAGTACTTC

D gene: .
J gene: TRBJ1-5
clone size: .
V gene: TRBV7-6
CDR3 protein: CASSLDSNQPQHF
CDR3 DNA: TGTGCCAGCAGCTTGGACAGCAATCAGCCCCAGCATTTT

D gene: .
J gene: TRBJ2-2
clone size: .
V gene: TRBV7-3
CDR3 protein: CASSSPGRTGELFF
CDR3 DNA: TGTGCCAGCAGCTCACCGGGACGGACCGGGGAGCTGTTTTTT

D gene: TRBD1
J gene: TRBJ2-7
clone size: once
V gene: TRBV29-1
CDR3 protein: CSVLRDRSSYEQYF
CDR3 DNA: TGCAGCGTCCTCCGGGACAGAAGCTCCTACGAGCAGTACTTC

D gene: .
J gene: TRBJ2-7
clone size: once
V gene: TRBV7-9
CDR3 protein: CASSFPTAYEQYF
CDR3 DNA: TGTGCCAGCAGCTTTCCCACAGCCTACGAGCAGTACTTC

D gene: TRBD2
J gene: TRBJ2-3
clone size: .
V gene: TRBV19
CDR3 protein: CATIGTSGSDTQYF
CDR3 DNA: TGTGCCACCATAGGGACTAGCGGGAGCGATACGCAGTATTTT

D gene: .
J gene: TRBJ1-5
clone size: .
V gene: TRBV7-2
CDR3 protein: CASSLVPFRDDQPQHF
CDR3 DNA: TGTGCCAGCAGCTTAGTACCCTTCAGGGACGATCAGCCCCAGCATTTT

D gene: TRBD2
J gene: TRBJ2-7
clone size: .
V gene: TRBV11-3
CDR3 protein: CASSASGSSYEQYF
CDR3 DNA: TGTGCCAGCAGCGCTAGCGGCAGCTCCTACGAGCAGTACTTC

D gene: TRBD1
J gene: TRBJ1-1
clone size: .
V gene: TRBV6-1
CDR3 protein: CATQQGALTEAFF
CDR3 DNA: TGTGCCACCCAACAGGGGGCGTTGACTGAAGCTTTCTTT

D gene: .
J gene: TRBJ2-7
clone size: .
V gene: TRBV6-5
CDR3 protein: CASSYSGRGIEQYF
CDR3 DNA: TGTGCCAGCAGTTACTCGGGCAGGGGTATCGAGCAGTACTTC

D gene: .
J gene: TRBJ1-1
clone size: few
V gene: TRBV30
CDR3 protein: CAWFLVSGLNTEAFF
CDR3 DNA: TGTGCCTGGTTTTTGGTTTCAGGGTTGAACACTGAAGCTTTCTTT

D gene: TRBD2
J gene: TRBJ2-1
clone size: .
V gene: TRBV7-3
CDR3 protein: CASSLRTSEKQFF
CDR3 DNA: TGTGCCAGCAGCCTTAGGACTAGCGAGAAGCAGTTCTTC

D gene: TRBD2
J gene: TRBJ2-5
clone size: .
V gene: TRBV4-1
CDR3 protein: CASSQAGTSGKETQYF
CDR3 DNA: TGCGCCAGCAGCCAAGCCGGGACTAGCGGAAAAGAGACCCAGTACTTC

D gene: .
J gene: TRBJ2-3
clone size: .
V gene: TRBV5-1
CDR3 protein: CASSRDKLGTDTQYF
CDR3 DNA: TGCGCCAGCAGCAGGGACAAATTGGGCACAGATACGCAGTATTTT

D gene: .
J gene: TRBJ2-7
clone size: .
V gene: TRBV6-6
CDR3 protein: CASGLLSYEQYF
CDR3 DNA: TGTGCCAGCGGACTGCTCTCCTACGAGCAGTACTTC

D gene: .
J gene: TRBJ2-2
clone size: .
V gene: TRBV19
CDR3 protein: CASSIQARMATGELFF
CDR3 DNA: TGTGCCAGTAGTATACAGGCCAGGATGGCCACCGGGGAGCTGTTTTTT

D gene: .
J gene: TRBJ2-7
clone size: .
V gene: TRBV5-1
CDR3 protein: CASSFTGPRTYEQYF
CDR3 DNA: TGCGCCAGCAGCTTTACCGGGCCGAGGACCTACGAGCAGTACTTC

D gene: .
J gene: TRBJ2-2
clone size: .
V gene: TRBV7-3
CDR3 protein: CASRAQGGNTGELFF
CDR3 DNA: TGTGCCAGCAGGGCCCAGGGGGGGAACACCGGGGAGCTGTTTTTT

D gene: TRBD2
J gene: TRBJ2-5
clone size: .
V gene: TRBV19
CDR3 protein: CASSISPGGVETQYF
CDR3 DNA: TGTGCCAGTAGTATCTCTCCGGGAGGAGTGGAGACCCAGTACTTC

D gene: .
J gene: TRBJ2-1
clone size: .
V gene: TRBV9
CDR3 protein: CASSVTETYNEQFF
CDR3 DNA: TGTGCCAGCAGCGTAACGGAAACCTACAATGAGCAGTTCTTC

D gene: TRBD2
J gene: TRBJ2-7
clone size: .
V gene: TRBV6-5
CDR3 protein: CASSYFGLAGDEQYF
CDR3 DNA: TGTGCCAGCAGTTACTTCGGACTAGCGGGAGACGAGCAGTACTTC

D gene: .
J gene: TRBJ2-5
clone size: .
V gene: TRBV6-6
CDR3 protein: CASSYYGPVGTQYF
CDR3 DNA: TGTGCCAGCAGTTACTATGGCCCGGTGGGGACCCAGTACTTC

D gene: .
J gene: TRBJ2-6
clone size: .
V gene: TRBV28
CDR3 protein: CASSLTGAGLGPGASVLTF
CDR3 DNA: TGTGCCAGCAGTTTAACCGGGGCTGGCCTGGGGCCTGGGGCCAGCGTCCTGACTTTC

D gene: .
J gene: TRBJ1-2
clone size: .
V gene: TRBV5-4
CDR3 protein: CASSYKGEEGYTF
CDR3 DNA: TGTGCCAGCAGCTATAAGGGGGAAGAGGGCTACACCTTC

D gene: .
J gene: TRBJ2-1
clone size: .
V gene: TRBV27
CDR3 protein: CASSTRDPYNEQFF
CDR3 DNA: TGTGCCAGCAGTACCCGGGACCCCTACAATGAGCAGTTCTTC

D gene: .
J gene: TRBJ1-5
clone size: .
V gene: TRBV28
CDR3 protein: CASVAGFRNQPQHF
CDR3 DNA: TGTGCCAGCGTTGCAGGGTTTCGCAATCAGCCCCAGCATTTT

D gene: .
J gene: TRBJ1-3
clone size: .
V gene: TRBV6-6
CDR3 protein: CASSYAPFSGNTIYF
CDR3 DNA: TGTGCCAGCAGTTACGCGCCCTTCTCTGGAAACACCATATATTTT

D gene: TRBD2
J gene: TRBJ2-1
clone size: .
V gene: TRBV11-2
CDR3 protein: CASSLKLAGFYNEQFF
CDR3 DNA: TGTGCCAGCAGCTTAAAACTAGCGGGATTCTACAATGAGCAGTTCTTC

D gene: .
J gene: TRBJ2-2
clone size: .
V gene: TRBV14
CDR3 protein: CASSQETANTGELFF
CDR3 DNA: TGTGCCAGCAGCCAAGAGACCGCGAACACCGGGGAGCTGTTTTTT

D gene: .
J gene: TRBJ1-1
clone size: few
V gene: TRBV7-3
CDR3 protein: CASSLTTVEAFF
CDR3 DNA: TGTGCCAGCAGCTTAACGACGGTCGAAGCTTTCTTT

D gene: TRBD1
J gene: TRBJ2-1
clone size: once
V gene: TRBV6-6
CDR3 protein: CAAQPGQGVFNEQFF
CDR3 DNA: TGTGCCGCCCAACCGGGACAGGGGGTATTCAATGAGCAGTTCTTC

D gene: .
J gene: TRBJ2-1
clone size: .
V gene: TRBV6-1
CDR3 protein: CASSPPSERNEQFF
CDR3 DNA: TGTGCCAGCAGTCCACCATCGGAGCGGAATGAGCAGTTCTTC

D gene: TRBD1
J gene: TRBJ1-1
clone size: .
V gene: TRBV7-9
CDR3 protein: CASSQPTGVLTEAFF
CDR3 DNA: TGTGCCAGCAGCCAACCCACAGGGGTGCTCACTGAAGCTTTCTTT

D gene: .
J gene: TRBJ1-5
clone size: few
V gene: TRBV29-1
CDR3 protein: CSVEESEGQPQHF
CDR3 DNA: TGCAGCGTTGAAGAATCTGAGGGTCAGCCCCAGCATTTT

D gene: TRBD2
J gene: TRBJ2-7
clone size: .
V gene: TRBV2
CDR3 protein: CASSETLAGIYEQYF
CDR3 DNA: TGTGCCAGCAGTGAAACACTAGCGGGAATCTACGAGCAGTACTTC

D gene: .
J gene: TRBJ1-1
clone size: .
V gene: TRBV10-1
CDR3 protein: CASSAGLGTEAFF
CDR3 DNA: TGCGCCAGCAGTGCGGGGTTGGGCACTGAAGCTTTCTTT

D gene: TRBD2
J gene: TRBJ2-7
clone size: once
V gene: TRBV6-1
CDR3 protein: CASSDRLASYEQYF
CDR3 DNA: TGTGCCAGCAGTGACCGACTAGCCTCCTACGAGCAGTACTTC

D gene: TRBD1
J gene: TRBJ2-5
clone size: .
V gene: TRBV4-1
CDR3 protein: CASSPRTGRETQYF
CDR3 DNA: TGCGCCAGCAGCCCACGGACAGGGCGAGAGACCCAGTACTTC

D gene: TRBD1
J gene: TRBJ2-7
clone size: .
V gene: TRBV30
CDR3 protein: CAWRLTGARGEQYF
CDR3 DNA: TGTGCCTGGAGACTGACAGGGGCGAGGGGGGAGCAGTACTTC

D gene: .
J gene: TRBJ2-2
clone size: .
V gene: TRBV28
CDR3 protein: CASRYSVTGELFF
CDR3 DNA: TGTGCCAGCAGATACAGTGTTACCGGGGAGCTGTTTTTT

D gene: .
J gene: TRBJ1-5
clone size: .
V gene: TRBV28
CDR3 protein: CASSLLLPAQGTSNQPQHF
CDR3 DNA: TGTGCCAGCAGTTTATTGTTACCTGCTCAGGGTACAAGCAATCAGCCCCAGCATTTT

D gene: TRBD1
J gene: TRBJ2-7
clone size: .
V gene: TRBV5-1
CDR3 protein: CASSWGRSGTGVYEQYF
CDR3 DNA: TGCGCCAGCAGCTGGGGCCGTTCAGGGACAGGGGTCTACGAGCAGTACTTC

D gene: .
J gene: TRBJ1-4
clone size: .
V gene: TRBV5-1
CDR3 protein: CASSSRGQEKLFF
CDR3 DNA: TGCGCCAGCAGCTCCCGGGGACAAGAAAAACTGTTTTTT

D gene: .
J gene: TRBJ2-1
clone size: once
V gene: TRBV4-2
CDR3 protein: CASSQWADQEQFF
CDR3 DNA: TGTGCCAGCAGCCAATGGGCGGATCAGGAGCAGTTCTTC